The T cell receptor beta chain described here comes from a study of cytomegalovirus exposure and HLA in healthy donors. Both 60 Vbeta primers and 13 Jbeta primers went into the PCR. The repertoire was sequenced with immunoSEQ multiplex PCR; TCRdb's copy has only in-frame clones and lacks some. The sample contains 130,000 to 150,000 clones, about three quarters of which appear only once. Study-level results: Several of the most significant clusters appeared linked to common viral pathogens, based on a later analysis.

This CDR3 has 14 amino acids. Germline-derived CDR1 and CDR2 are SGHAT and FQNNGV. The germline V and J ends were trimmed by 1 base and 9 bases, with 10 bases remaining between them. This clone was counted a few times. The antigen remains unidentified. Sequenced: PBMCs. The V gene is TRBV11-2, the J gene TRBJ1-6, with D perhaps TRBD1 (5 bases). This receptor was identified in a male donor in good health and CMV-seronegative. The CDR3, as DNA: TGTGCCAGCAGCTTAGGCCAGGGCAGTTCACCCCTCCACTTT. This encodes CASSLGQGSSPLHF.